Below, 26 T cell receptor beta chains from the same sample are listed, as sequenced in a study of blood T cell repertoires in COVID-19. The repertoire was sequenced with immunoSEQ multiplex PCR; TCRdb's copy has only in-frame clones and lacks some. The table records tens of thousands of clones, more than 85% of them present only once. The sample was peripheral blood. The receptors were sampled from a man aged 45 to 65 with active COVID-19.

The genes are TRBV2 and TRBJ1-3, with D possibly being TRBD1 (5 bases). The V and J ends lost 5 bases and 1 base respectively, with 12 bases between them. The CDR3 is 15 residues long. Per germline, CDR1 SNHLY and CDR2 FYNNEI. CDR3 bases: TGTGCCAGCAGTAACCCCCGGGGGTCTGGAAACACCATATATTTT. Its translation is CASSNPRGSGNTIYF.

V is TRBV16 and J is TRBJ1-5; the D gene is possibly TRBD1 (5 bases). CDR3 length equals 15 residues. V shed 7 bases and J shed 2 bases, with 15 bases lying between them. Germline assignment: CDR1 KGHSY and CDR2 FQNENV. In DNA, the CDR3 is TGTGCCAGCAACAGACTAGGGGCGGGCAATCAGCCCCAGCATTTT. Its protein product is CASNRLGAGNQPQHF.

The chain recombines TRBV5-1 with TRBJ1-1; 7 bases map to TRBD1. The junction had 12 bases not matched to a gene; V was cut back by 0 bases and J by 1 base. This CDR3 is 18 amino acids long. Germline V gives CDR1 SGHRS, CDR2 YFSETQ. CDR3 region: CASSLAALGQTSNTEAFF. The CDR3 DNA reads TGCGCCAGCAGCTTGGCCGCCTTGGGACAGACATCGAACACTGAAGCTTTCTTT.

This clone was seen once. The CDR3 region is CASSLAGGSSYNEQFF. The DNA for the CDR3 is TGCGCCAGCAGCTTGGCCGGCGGGAGCTCCTACAATGAGCAGTTCTTC. The J gene is TRBJ2-1, the V gene TRBV5-1; 7 bases align to TRBD2. J lost 0 bases, V lost 0 bases, and 3 bases had no gene match. Per germline, CDR1 SGHRS and CDR2 YFSETQ. The CDR3 extends over 16 amino acids.

In nucleotides, the CDR3 is TGTGCCAGCAGCCAAGAGCGTGTTGTGGCCGGGGAGCTGTTTTTT. Protein: CASSQERVVAGELFF. The chain carries TRBV4-2 and TRBJ2-2; D remains ambiguous. The length of the CDR3 is 15 residues. The germline V gene encodes CDR1 LGHNA and CDR2 YNFKEQ. V was pared by 0 bases and J by 6 bases, with 11 bases between.

This clone was observed once. V and J are TRBV7-2 and TRBJ2-1, with a weak D call TRBD2 (5 bases). CDR1 SGHTA and CDR2 FQGNSA come from the germline V gene. The CDR3 totals 13 residues. The V gene lost 5 bases and the J gene lost 9 bases, with 14 bases spanning the gap. CDR3 DNA: TGTGCCAGCAGCCCAGCTGGCGGGCCTGAGCAGTTCTTC. Translated, it gives CASSPAGGPEQFF.

The V gene is TRBV3-1 (or the pseudogene TRBV3-2), the J gene TRBJ2-5, with 8 positions matching TRBD2. The CDR3 is made up of 18 amino acids. Losses at the gene ends were 1 base for V and 3 bases for J; bases not matched to a gene: 13. CDR1 is LGHDT and CDR2 is YNNKEL in the germline V gene (reference sequence). The CDR3 spells CASSQVRSGGPRKETQYF. The CDR3 DNA sequence: TGTGCCAGCAGCCAAGTAAGGTCGGGGGGGCCGAGGAAAGAGACCCAGTACTTC.

The J gene is TRBJ2-2, the V gene TRBV25-1; D is undetermined. The V and J ends lost 6 bases and 3 bases respectively, with 14 bases between them. The germline gives CDR1 MGHDK, CDR2 SYGVNS. This CDR3 contains 15 residues. As DNA, the CDR3 is TGTGCCAGCAGGTCTGGGCACCGCTACACCGGGGAGCTGTTTTTT. As protein: CASRSGHRYTGELFF.

The chain uses TRBV30 and TRBJ1-2; D call uncertain. The CDR3 is made up of 15 amino acids. V lost 2 bases and J 1 base, leaving 14 bases between the germline ends. Germline V lookup: CDR1 GTSNPN, CDR2 SVGIG (reference sequence). This CDR3 reads CAWSTRRGGNYGYTF. In DNA, the CDR3 is TGTGCCTGGAGTACCCGTCGGGGTGGTAACTATGGCTACACCTTC. The entire variable domain, with the rest obtained from reference TRBV30 and TRBJ1-2, is as follows: SQTIHQWPATLVQPVGSPLSLECTVEGTSNPNLYWYRQAAGRGLQLLFYSVGIGQISSEVPQNLSASRPQDRQFILSSKKLLLSDSGFYLCAWSTRRGGNYGYTFGSGTRLTVV.

The chain is built from TRBV21-1 and TRBJ2-2; the DNA was not compared with TRBD2, the D call given in the table. TRBV21-1 is shown as a pseudogene. This CDR3 region has 20 residues. DNA for the CDR3: TGTGCCAGCAGCGCGAGGGCGGGTGGGTTTGACCTTACGAACACCGGGGAGCTGTTTTTT. Translating gives CASSARAGGFDLTNTGELFF.

V is TRBV2 and J is TRBJ2-2; 12 bases align to TRBD2. Germline trimming cut 7 bases from V and 5 bases from J; bases unmatched to any gene: 2. The CDR3 has 14 residues. Germline CDR1 SNHLY, CDR2 FYNNEI. CDR3 sequence (DNA): TGTGCCAGCATCCTAGCGGGGGGGACCGGGGAGCTGTTTTTT. Amino acids: CASILAGGTGELFF.

The chain recombines TRBV11-2 with TRBJ2-5, with 15 bases identical to TRBD2. The CDR3 totals 17 residues. The germline V gene encodes CDR1 SGHAT and CDR2 FQNNGV. With V trimmed by 5 bases and J by 1 base, 5 bases remained unmatched. CDR3 in DNA: TGTGCCAGCAGCCCCACGGGACTAGCGGGGGGCCAAGAGACCCAGTACTTC. The encoded protein is CASSPTGLAGGQETQYF. The complete variable domain, with remaining parts taken from reference TRBV11-2 and TRBJ2-5, reads EAGVAQSPRYKIIEKRQSVAFWCNPISGHATLYWYQQILGQGPKLLIQFQNNGVVDDSQLPKDRFSAERLKGVDSTLKIQPAKLEDSAVYLCASSPTGLAGGQETQYFGPGTRLLVL.

J is TRBJ2-7 and V is TRBV5-1, with 12 bases aligning to TRBD2. CDR3 size: 15 residues. From germline, CDR1 is SGHRS and CDR2 YFSETQ. V shed 0 bases and J 4 bases; nucleotides not matched to a gene: 2. Here the CDR3 DNA reads TGCGCCAGCAGCTTGGGGACTAGCGGGGTATACGAGCAGTACTTC. The encoded protein is CASSLGTSGVYEQYF.

V usage is TRBV7-4 and J usage is TRBJ2-5; a weak D match, TRBD1 (6 bases). The CDR3 loop spans 15 amino acids. Looked up from germline, CDR1 is SGHVT and CDR2 is SQSDAQ. V lost 0 bases and J 5 bases, leaving 13 bases between the germline ends. In DNA form, the CDR3 reads TGTGCCAGCAGCTTAGCGCACAGGGTGTCGGAGACCCAGTACTTC. It encodes CASSLAHRVSETQYF.

CDR3 DNA sequence: TGTGCCAGCAGCTTATCGTCTAGCGGGGGCACAGATACGCAGTATTTT. It yields the protein CASSLSSSGGTDTQYF. The V gene is TRBV7-2, the J gene TRBJ2-3; TRBD2 matches at 9 bases. CDR3 length equals 16 residues. Per the germline V gene, CDR1 is SGHTA and CDR2 is FQGNSA. Trimming removed 2 bases from V and 1 base from J; junction bases left unmatched: 4.

The chain employs TRBV2 and TRBJ2-2; tentatively, D is TRBD1 (5 bases). Germline CDR1 is SNHLY and CDR2 is FYNNEI. V shed 3 bases and J shed 2 bases, with 13 bases lying between them. This CDR3 spans 16 amino acids. CDR3 coding DNA: TGTGCCAGCAGTGACCAGGCAGGGCGAAACACCGGGGAGCTGTTTTTT. This sequence encodes CASSDQAGRNTGELFF.

The CDR3 protein is CASSYRKGTNEQYF. The CDR3 DNA reads as TGTGCCAGCAGTTACAGAAAAGGTACTAACGAGCAGTACTTC. The chain recombines TRBV6-5 with TRBJ2-7; no clear D gene. CDR1 and CDR2 from the germline V gene are MNHEY and SVGAGI. The CDR3 runs to 14 residues. Trimming pared 2 bases from V and 5 bases from J, leaving 13 bases between.

The chain has TRBV10-1 and TRBJ2-1, with 9 positions matching TRBD1. This CDR3 is built from 15 residues. V was clipped by 2 bases and J by 8 bases; unmatched bases: 7. Looked up from germline, CDR1 is WNHNN and CDR2 is SYGVQD (reference sequence). The CDR3 nucleotides read TGCGCCAGCAGTGAGCGGGACAGGGAACTAGATGAGCAGTTCTTC. Translation: CASSERDRELDEQFF.

The chain has TRBV23-1 and TRBJ2-5, with 10 bases fitting TRBD1. TRBV23-1 counts as an open reading frame of uncertain function. The trim removed 5 bases at V and 1 base at J, leaving 19 bases unmatched. This CDR3 region has 20 residues. CDR3 in DNA: TGCGCCAGCAGTTCCCTCTTCCGGGACAGGGGTGAGTTGTCCCAAGAGACCCAGTACTTC. Residues: CASSSLFRDRGELSQETQYF.

V usage is TRBV6-1 and J usage is TRBJ2-2; 10 nucleotides match TRBD2. The CDR3 spans 15 residues. Germline loops: CDR1 MNHNS, CDR2 SASEGT. V lost 3 bases and J lost 6; bases outside the gene matches: 4. CDR3 nucleotide sequence: TGTGCCAGCAGTGAGGCTAGCGGGAGATCCGGGGAGCTGTTTTTT. Translating gives CASSEASGRSGELFF.

The V call is TRBV7-9, the J call TRBJ1-4, with TRBD1 as a possible D gene (6 bases). The CDR3 is 13 amino acids. Germline V gene data show CDR1 as SEHNR and CDR2 as FQNEAQ (reference sequence). V was cut by 4 bases and J by 15 bases, with 18 bases left in between. The CDR3 here is CASSYYTGPNVFF. The DNA for the CDR3 is TGTGCCAGCAGCTATTATACAGGGCCAAACGTGTTTTTT.

Here the CDR3 reads CASSHLGTGAEQYF. The CDR3 DNA is TGTGCCAGCAGCCACCTAGGGACAGGGGCCGAGCAGTACTTC. The J gene is TRBJ2-7, the V gene TRBV14, with 10 bases that match TRBD1. V gave up 3 bases and J gave up 6 bases; unmatched junction bases: 5. The CDR3 is 14 residues long. From germline, CDR1 is SGHDN and CDR2 FVKESK.

The chain employs TRBV5-4 and TRBJ2-5; perhaps TRBD2 as D (6 bases). V lost 4 bases, J lost 1 base, and 11 bases lay in between. CDR1 SGHNT and CDR2 YYREEE come from the germline V gene (reference sequence). This CDR3 contains 14 residues. DNA for the CDR3: TGTGCCAGCAGCCGGCGGGACTTCCAAGAGACCCAGTACTTC. As protein: CASSRRDFQETQYF.

This clone was counted a few times. In DNA form, the CDR3 reads TGTGCCAGCAGCCTGTACAGGGGGACCTACTACGAGCAGTACTTC. Translating it yields CASSLYRGTYYEQYF. The gene calls are TRBV11-2 and TRBJ2-7, with TRBD1 identical over 8 bases. Trimming cost V 5 bases and J 3 bases; bases outside gene matches: 9. The CDR3 is 15 residues long. Germline V gives CDR1 SGHAT, CDR2 FQNNGV.

The genes are TRBV5-4 and TRBJ1-1; D uncertain. The CDR3 has 16 residues. Trimming cost V 0 bases and J 1 base, with 13 bases left between them. Germline-derived CDR1 and CDR2 are SGHNT and YYREEE (reference sequence). The CDR3 spells CASSLGLAQPNTEAFF. CDR3 in DNA: TGTGCCAGCAGCTTGGGTCTTGCACAGCCGAACACTGAAGCTTTCTTT.

This rearrangement joins TRBV19 to TRBJ1-4; no definite D call. Looked up from germline, CDR1 is LNHDA and CDR2 is SQIVND (reference sequence). The germline V and J ends were trimmed by 3 bases and 0 bases, with 5 bases remaining between them. The CDR3 contains 14 residues. For the CDR3, the DNA is TGTGCCAGTAGTATGGCTGCAACTAATGAAAAACTGTTTTTT. This codes for CASSMAATNEKLFF.